One and the same sample provided the 26 T cell receptor beta chains below, sequenced in a study of beta chain features in type 1 diabetes. Findings of the study overall: Researchers report that Type 1 diabetes patients had moderately but significantly shorter TCRB CDR3s across all four CD4+ subsets.

Their recognized antigens are unknown. Reverse transcription of all isolated RNA meant that expressed TCRB transcripts were sequenced. The method was immunoSEQ multiplex PCR; TCRdb's version includes in-frame clones alone and lacks a portion of them. The sample holds about 650,000 clones, under 15% seen once. Input material: naive CD4+ T cells from blood. The receptor set was obtained from a man aged 30-40 years with type 1 diabetes.

This clone was seen a few times. The chain couples TRBV7-2 to TRBJ2-5, with D hard to call. Trimming removed 1 base at V and 3 bases at J, with 6 bases between. The CDR3 totals 13 residues. Germline V gene sequence: CDR1 SGHTA, CDR2 FQGNSA. This chain's CDR3 is CASSLGLEETQYF. The CDR3 nucleotides read TGTGCCAGCAGCTTAGGTTTAGAAGAGACCCAGTACTTC.

Only a few counts were recorded for this clone. The chain has TRBV28 and TRBJ2-1; D is possibly TRBD2 (6 bases). This CDR3 contains 15 residues. Trimming removed 5 bases at V and 5 bases at J, with 16 bases between. The germline CDR1 and CDR2 sequences are MDHEN and SYDVKM. CDR3 region: CASSPQGTGDNEQFF. The DNA for the CDR3 is TGTGCCAGCAGTCCCCAAGGGACGGGGGACAATGAGCAGTTCTTC.

This chain links TRBV4-2 with TRBJ2-7, with a weak D call TRBD1 (6 bases). Germline V gene lookup returns CDR1 LGHNA and CDR2 YNFKEQ. V was pared by 4 bases and J by 7 bases, with 26 bases between. This CDR3 has 17 amino acids. As DNA, the CDR3 is TGTGCCAGCAGCCGAGACGGACAGCTTAGTCCGAAATCGGAGCAGTACTTC. Translating gives CASSRDGQLSPKSEQYF.

The chain employs TRBV6-6 and TRBJ1-4; D is possibly TRBD1 (6 bases). This CDR3 spans 11 amino acids. Trimming removed 10 bases at V and 6 bases at J, with 9 bases between. Germline values: CDR1 MNHNY, CDR2 SVGAGI (reference sequence). CDR3 nucleotide sequence: TGTGCCATCAGGGGAGATGAAAAACTGTTTTTT. Translation: CAIRGDEKLFF.

The chain recombines TRBV5-1 with TRBJ2-7; no definite D call. The CDR3 runs 14 residues. Trimming took off 1 base at V and 2 bases at J, with 10 bases between the two ends. CDR1 is SGHRS, CDR2 YFSETQ, per germline. The DNA of the CDR3 is TGCGCCAGCAGCTTGCCAGGAACAACCTACGAGCAGTACTTC. Protein sequence: CASSLPGTTYEQYF.

In this sample, this clone turned up a few times. V usage is TRBV29-1 and J usage is TRBJ1-2; D unresolved. The length of the CDR3 is 14 residues. V lost 6 bases, J lost 3 bases, and 17 bases lay in between. Germline V gene sequence: CDR1 SQVTM, CDR2 ANQGSEA. The CDR3 loop reads CSVPDELRYYGYTF. The CDR3, as DNA: TGCAGCGTCCCCGACGAGCTCCGATACTATGGCTACACCTTC.

The chain combines TRBV30 with TRBJ2-6, with TRBD1 matching over 8 bases. CDR1 and CDR2 (germline): GTSNPN, SVGIG (reference sequence). The CDR3 spans 13 residues. V lost 4 bases, J lost 11 bases, and 7 bases stayed unmatched. The CDR3 is CAWIRGLLHVLTF. Written as DNA, the CDR3 is TGTGCCTGGATCAGGGGGCTACTTCACGTCCTGACTTTC.

This chain links TRBV9 with TRBJ2-3; D is uncertain. The CDR3 spans 12 residues. With 1 base removed from V and 4 bases from J, the gap between germline ends came to 4 bases. Per germline, CDR1 SGDLS and CDR2 YYNGEE. CDR3 DNA: TGTGCCAGCAGCGTACTGTCAGATACGCAGTATTTT. Amino acid sequence: CASSVLSDTQYF.

The chain recombines TRBV29-1 with TRBJ2-5, with D maybe TRBD1 (5 bases). The length of the CDR3 is 12 residues. The V gene's germline CDR1 is SQVTM and CDR2 ANQGSEA. V gave up 4 bases and J gave up 5 bases, with 11 bases separating them. The CDR3 bases are TGCAGCGTTGTACAGGTTGATGAGACCCAGTACTTC. Amino acids: CSVVQVDETQYF.

This clone was observed a handful of times. V gene TRBV4-2 combines with J gene TRBJ2-3, with TRBD2 identical over 8 bases. CDR1 and CDR2 from the germline V gene are LGHNA and YNFKEQ. The CDR3 spans 15 residues. After removal of 3 bases from V and 1 base from J, the junction contained 3 bases not matched to a gene. The CDR3 protein is CASSQKAGGTDTQYF. CDR3 DNA: TGTGCCAGCAGCCAGAAAGCGGGGGGCACAGATACGCAGTATTTT.

This clone was observed once. The sample has other DNA sequences that encode this CDR3 too. The V call is TRBV6-5, the J call TRBJ2-3; D gene unclear. CDR1 MNHEY and CDR2 SVGAGI come from the germline V gene. The CDR3 extends over 14 amino acids. Between the trimmed V and J ends, which lost 0 bases and 0 bases, there was a span of 4 bases. CDR3 region: CASSYSYSTDTQYF. The DNA of the CDR3 is TGTGCCAGCAGTTACTCGTATAGCACAGATACGCAGTATTTT.

The CDR3 region has the DNA TGTGCCAGTCGGAACAGTGCTAACTCTGGAAACACCATATATTTT. It encodes CASRNSANSGNTIYF. This rearrangement joins TRBV19 to TRBJ1-3; D is unresolved. The V end lost 8 bases, the J end lost 0 bases, and 14 bases lay between the germline ends. Germline loops: CDR1 LNHDA, CDR2 SQIVND (reference sequence). There are 15 residues in the CDR3.

This clone came up a few times. The V gene is TRBV10-3, the J gene TRBJ1-5; 9 bases match TRBD1. Trimming at V came to 10 bases and at J to 2 bases, leaving 6 bases not matched to a gene. The CDR3 totals 14 residues. CDR1 is ENHRY and CDR2 is SYGVKD in the germline V gene. CDR3 DNA: TGTGCCACACAGGGGGCGCAAGGCAATCAGCCCCAGCATTTT. Translated: CATQGAQGNQPQHF.

The CDR3 spells CSVDQGSSGNTIYF. DNA for the CDR3: TGCAGCGTTGACCAAGGGAGCTCTGGAAACACCATATATTTT. The chain links TRBV29-1 to TRBJ1-3; D is unclear. The CDR3 extends over 14 amino acids. Germline values: CDR1 SQVTM, CDR2 ANQGSEA. Deletions cut 3 bases from V and 0 bases from J, with 9 bases between. Full variable domain (outside the CDR3, taken from reference TRBV29-1 and TRBJ1-3): SAVISQKPSRDICQRGTSLTIQCQVDSQVTMMFWYRQQPGQSLTLIATANQGSEATYESGFVIDKFPISRPNLTFSTLTVSNMSPEDSSIYLCSVDQGSSGNTIYFGEGSWLTVV.

This chain joins TRBV6-5 and TRBJ2-7; tentatively, D is TRBD2 (6 bases). The CDR3 runs 16 residues. Trimming took off 0 bases at V and 6 bases at J, with 18 bases between the two ends. Germline values: CDR1 MNHEY, CDR2 SVGAGI. The CDR3 bases are TGTGCCAGCAGTTACTCAATGGGGACTCCAACCGGCGAGCAGTACTTC. This sequence encodes CASSYSMGTPTGEQYF.

The gene calls are TRBV9 and TRBJ1-2; 7 bases are a match to TRBD1. Germline assignment: CDR1 SGDLS and CDR2 YYNGEE. The J segment lost 4 bases and the V segment lost 0 bases, leaving 3 bases of the junction unmatched. There are 14 residues in the CDR3. CDR3 loop: CASSVVGTAYGYTF. Written as DNA, the CDR3 is TGTGCCAGCAGCGTAGTGGGGACAGCCTATGGCTACACCTTC.

V gene TRBV7-2 combines with J gene TRBJ2-4; possible D gene TRBD1, 6 bases. The CDR3 covers 11 residues. Between the trimmed V and J ends, which lost 5 bases and 10 bases, there was a span of 9 bases. Germline V CDR1 and CDR2: SGHTA, FQGNSA. CDR3 coding DNA: TGTGCCAGCAGCCCAACAGGGATTCAGTACTTC. The encoded protein is CASSPTGIQYF. The full variable domain, rest sourced from reference TRBV7-2 and TRBJ2-4, is GAGVSQSPSNKVTEKGKDVELRCDPISGHTALYWYRQSLGQGLEFLIYFQGNSAPDKSGLPSDRFSAERTGGSVSTLTIQRTQQEDSAVYLCASSPTGIQYFGAGTRLSVL.

This clone was counted only a few times. The chain uses TRBV4-3 and TRBJ2-1; D uncertain. CDR1 LGHNA and CDR2 YSLEER come from the germline V gene. V lost 1 base, J lost 9 bases, and 7 bases lay in between. The CDR3 runs to 12 residues. CDR3 bases: TGCGCCAGCAGCCAAGGGACCGGTGAGCAGTTCTTC. Amino acids: CASSQGTGEQFF.

This clone was seen only a few times. The chain links TRBV20-1 to TRBJ2-1, with D maybe TRBD1 (5 bases). This CDR3 has 11 amino acids. Germline CDR1 and CDR2: DFQATT and SNEGSKA (reference sequence). The germline V and J ends were trimmed by 5 bases and 9 bases, with 11 bases remaining between them. CDR3 DNA: TGCAGTGCTTACAGGCGACCTGAGCAGTTCTTC. Its protein is CSAYRRPEQFF.

The chain joins TRBV4-3 to TRBJ1-2; D is possibly TRBD1 (6 bases). Trimming shortened V by 0 bases and J by 4 bases, and 9 bases separated the two germline ends. The CDR3 is 14 residues long. CDR1 LGHNA and CDR2 YSLEER come from the germline V gene. CDR3 DNA sequence: TGCGCCAGCAGCCAAGAGGACAGCACCTATGGCTACACCTTC. Translation: CASSQEDSTYGYTF.

J is TRBJ2-7 and V is TRBV10-3; D ambiguous. The CDR3 is 11 residues long. V shed 2 bases and J shed 4 bases, with 3 bases lying between them. CDR1 and CDR2 (germline): ENHRY, SYGVKD. CDR3 loop: CAISETYEQYF. In DNA form, the CDR3 reads TGTGCCATCAGTGAGACGTACGAGCAGTACTTC.

The chain combines TRBV18 with TRBJ1-6; no definite D call. V was cut by 3 bases and J by 11 bases, with 17 bases left in between. CDR1 and CDR2 (germline): KGHSH, LQKENI. The CDR3 is 15 amino acids. The CDR3 DNA reads TGTGCCAGCTCACCGAGCCCCGGCGAGGATCCACCCCTCCACTTT. Its translation is CASSPSPGEDPPLHF.

The table lists this clone with a few counts. The chain employs TRBV5-6 and TRBJ1-2; D possibly corresponds to TRBD1 (6 bases). CDR3 size: 15 residues. Trimming removed 3 bases at V and 1 base at J, with 13 bases between. Germline CDR1 and CDR2: SGHDT and YYEEEE. The CDR3 sequence: CASSSTGTLNYGYTF. For the CDR3, the DNA is TGTGCCAGCAGCTCAACAGGGACGCTTAACTATGGCTACACCTTC.

This clone was seen a handful of times. This sequence joins TRBV6-1 and TRBJ1-2; a possible D gene is TRBD1 (5 bases). The V end was cut by 6 bases, the J end by 7 bases, with 12 bases between. CDR3 size: 12 residues. Germline CDR1 reads MNHNS; CDR2 reads SASEGT. This CDR3 is CASRGTEFGYTF. The DNA of the CDR3 is TGTGCCAGCAGGGGGACTGAGTTTGGCTACACCTTC.

This sequence joins TRBV6-1 and TRBJ2-1, with 7 bases that match TRBD1. The CDR3 is 12 residues long. With V trimmed by 3 bases and J by 14 bases, 7 bases remained unmatched. Germline V gene lookup returns CDR1 MNHNS and CDR2 SASEGT. CDR3: CASSDWTGLEFF. The CDR3 bases are TGTGCCAGCAGTGATTGGACAGGTTTGGAGTTCTTC.

This clone was seen a handful of times. The chain has TRBV28 and TRBJ1-2; 7 bases are shared with TRBD1. Per the germline V gene, CDR1 is MDHEN and CDR2 is SYDVKM. V was clipped by 4 bases and J by 2 bases; unmatched bases: 7. The CDR3 has 15 amino acids. CDR3 in DNA: TGTGCCAGCAGTTCTGAGGGGGCTTGGAACTATGGCTACACCTTC. Encoded protein: CASSSEGAWNYGYTF.